This TCR beta chain was identified during a study of response to subunit inactivated influenza vaccine. Study results and caveats: The authors put forward the suggestion that each seasonal influenza vaccination may bring in only a limited number of new T cells.

MiXCR, applied by TCRdb to the RT-PCR reads, yields one record per CDR3 protein. The table shows more than 400,000 distinct CDR3 sequences, with under 8.5% occurring only once. The CDR3 length is 12 residues. Trimming removed 3 bases at V and 2 bases at J, with 5 bases between. The germline V gene encodes CDR1 DFQATT and CDR2 SNEGSKA (reference sequence). On this clonotype: As yet, its antigen is unknown.

V usage is TRBV20-1 and J usage is TRBJ2-1; D is ambiguous. The source is a man aged 50 to 69 who received an inactivated influenza vaccine. Sample: PBMCs from blood, taken around 25 months after vaccination. This CDR3 reads CSARGTYNEQFF. The CDR3 nucleotides read TGCAGTGCTAGGGGAACCTACAATGAGCAGTTCTTC.